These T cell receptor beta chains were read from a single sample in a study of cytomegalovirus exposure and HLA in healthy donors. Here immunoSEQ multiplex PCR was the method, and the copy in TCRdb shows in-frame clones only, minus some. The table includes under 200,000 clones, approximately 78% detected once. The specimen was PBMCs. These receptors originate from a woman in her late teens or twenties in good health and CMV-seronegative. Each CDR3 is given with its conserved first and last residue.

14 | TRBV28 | CASSFTHEGQPQHF
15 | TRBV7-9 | CASSPALAGGDTQYF
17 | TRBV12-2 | CASRLGTSGSPTGELFF
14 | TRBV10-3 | CAISGTLNTGELFF
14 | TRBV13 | CASSSQYPNSPLHF
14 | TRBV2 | CASSEQGGNTEAFF
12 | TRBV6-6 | CASSPGAYEQYF
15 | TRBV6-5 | CASSYLMTASAPLHF
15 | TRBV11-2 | CASSQGALRNSPLHF
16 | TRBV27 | CASRGGASSTYNEQFF
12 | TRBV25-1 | CASSGGDYGYTF